Following are 2 T cell receptor beta chains from one sample sequenced in a study of blood T cells in healthy people across ages. Combining a sample-barcoded 5' primer with a J-beta primer mix, a second PCR ran for 7 to 11 cycles. TCRdb re-called the 5' RACE reads with MiXCR, one entry per CDR3 protein. The repertoire holds some 1.4 million distinct CDR3 sequences, with 42% as singletons. Specimen: blood. These receptors all come from a woman aged 18-30 years in good health.

About this clonotype: A much larger clone sits a single nucleotide away, making a read error possible. V gene TRBV20-1 combines with J gene TRBJ1-2; no definite D call. CDR3 length: 13 amino acids. Germline lookup yields CDR1 DFQATT and CDR2 SNEGSKA (reference sequence). The CDR3 protein is CSARDRDINGCTF. The CDR3 coding sequence is TGCAGTGCTAGAGATCGGGATATCAACGGCTGCACCTTC.

The chain links TRBV7-6 to TRBJ2-7; maybe TRBD2 (5 bases). Germline CDR1 is SGHVS and CDR2 is FNYEAQ. CDR3 size: 12 residues. V gave up 5 bases and J gave up 6 bases, with 11 bases separating them. DNA for the CDR3: TGTGCCAGCAGCCACGGAGGTGGCGAGCAGTACTTC. This encodes CASSHGGGEQYF.